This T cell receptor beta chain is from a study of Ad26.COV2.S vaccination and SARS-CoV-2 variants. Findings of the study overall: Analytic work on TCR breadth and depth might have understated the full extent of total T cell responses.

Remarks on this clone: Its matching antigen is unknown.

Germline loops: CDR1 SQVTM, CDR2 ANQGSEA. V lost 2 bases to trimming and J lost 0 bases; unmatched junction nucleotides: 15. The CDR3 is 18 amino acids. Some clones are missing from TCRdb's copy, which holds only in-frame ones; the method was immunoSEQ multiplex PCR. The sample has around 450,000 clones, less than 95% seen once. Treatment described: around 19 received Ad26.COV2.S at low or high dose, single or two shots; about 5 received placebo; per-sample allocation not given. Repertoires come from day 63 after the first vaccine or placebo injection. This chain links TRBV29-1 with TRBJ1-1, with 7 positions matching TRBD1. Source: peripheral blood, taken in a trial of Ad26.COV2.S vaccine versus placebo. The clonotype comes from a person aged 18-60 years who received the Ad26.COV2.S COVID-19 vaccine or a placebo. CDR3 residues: CSVEYFRQGGWMNTEAFF. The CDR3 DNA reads TGCAGCGTTGAATACTTTAGACAGGGAGGCTGGATGAACACTGAAGCTTTCTTT.